Presented here are 6 T cell receptor beta chains from one specimen sequenced in a study of cytomegalovirus exposure and HLA in healthy donors. In the PCR, 60 Vbeta and 13 Jbeta primers were used. Profiling relied on immunoSEQ multiplex PCR, and the TCRdb table lists in-frame clones only, not all of them. This table has roughly 140,000 clones, over 75% appearing once. The sample taken for sequencing was PBMCs. Receptors were obtained from a man aged 25-45 years in good health and CMV-seropositive.

The chain carries TRBV25-1 and TRBJ2-7; 9 nucleotides line up with TRBD2. CDR3 size: 14 residues. Germline-derived CDR1 and CDR2 are MGHDK and SYGVNS. With V trimmed by 1 base and J by 7 bases, 5 bases remained unmatched. CDR3 region: CASSESGAGGEQYF. The CDR3, as DNA: TGTGCCAGCAGTGAATCAGGAGCGGGGGGAGAGCAGTACTTC.

This clone was detected only a few times. The chain links TRBV10-2 to TRBJ1-2; D not certain. This CDR3 contains 13 residues. V lost 6 bases and J 2 bases, leaving 10 bases between the germline ends. CDR1 and CDR2 from the germline V gene are WSHSY and SAAADI. The CDR3 loop is CASSVTENYGYTF. As DNA, the CDR3 is TGCGCCAGCAGCGTTACAGAGAACTATGGCTACACCTTC.

This CDR3 is CASSLTSGFTDTQYF. CDR3 nucleotide sequence: TGTGCCAGCAGCCTGACTAGTGGGTTCACAGATACGCAGTATTTT. J is TRBJ2-3 and V is TRBV11-2; a possible D gene is TRBD2 (6 bases). The CDR3 runs 15 residues. Deletions cut 5 bases from V and 2 bases from J, with 14 bases between. Looked up from germline, CDR1 is SGHAT and CDR2 is FQNNGV.

The rearrangement joins TRBV2 to TRBJ2-6, with D unclear. This CDR3 spans 16 amino acids. Trimming stripped 8 bases from V and 0 bases from J, with 14 bases between. Per the germline V gene, CDR1 is SNHLY and CDR2 is FYNNEI. This chain's CDR3 is CASLRRANSGANVLTF. DNA of the CDR3: TGTGCCAGCCTCCGTCGCGCCAACTCTGGGGCCAACGTCCTGACTTTC.

This clone was picked up a small number of times. CDR3 protein: CASSPSDALSNEKLFF. CDR3 nucleotide sequence: TGTGCCAGCAGCCCCAGCGACGCCCTATCTAATGAAAAACTGTTTTTT. The V and J genes are TRBV27 and TRBJ1-4; D is unresolved. The CDR3 runs to 16 residues. Trimming took 6 bases from V and 3 from J, leaving 17 bases between them. Germline CDR1 MNHEY, CDR2 SMNVEV (reference sequence). The full variable domain, with the rest looked up from reference TRBV27 and TRBJ1-4, is EAQVTQNPRYLITVTGKKLTVTCSQNMNHEYMSWYRQDPGLGLRQIYYSMNVEVTDKGDVPEGYKVSRKEKRNFPLILESPSPNQTSLYFCASSPSDALSNEKLFFGSGTQLSVL.

This chain uses TRBV30 with TRBJ2-7, with 9 bases matching TRBD2. Germline CDR1 and CDR2: GTSNPN and SVGIG (reference sequence). The CDR3 length is 15 residues. V gave up 0 bases and J gave up 0 bases; unmatched junction bases: 3. The CDR3 here is CAWSVGGGASYEQYF. The CDR3 coding sequence is TGTGCCTGGAGTGTTGGCGGGGGGGCCTCCTACGAGCAGTACTTC.